These T cell receptor beta chains were read from a single sample in a study of cytomegalovirus exposure and HLA in healthy donors. The protocol was immunoSEQ multiplex PCR, while the TCRdb copy is restricted to in-frame clones and leaves out a portion. This sample has 150,000 to 200,000 clones, with 79% found just once. The sample consisted of PBMCs. Every receptor here comes from a woman aged 50 to 60 in good health and CMV-seronegative. Each CDR3 is given with its conserved first and last residue. D genes are given only for firm matches.

v_call: TRBV19
d_call: NA
cdr3_aa: CASSTQAGHKTDTQYF

v_call: TRBV5-1
d_call: NA
cdr3_aa: CASSLASPSGDSPLHF

v_call: TRBV5-1
d_call: TRBD1
cdr3_aa: CASSLPGQGSTEAFF

v_call: TRBV19
d_call: TRBD1
cdr3_aa: CASSLRGENTEAFF

v_call: TRBV7-2
d_call: TRBD2
cdr3_aa: CASSPAPAGGRETQYF

v_call: TRBV5-1
d_call: NA
cdr3_aa: CASSLIVAVTYNEQFF

v_call: TRBV11-2
d_call: TRBD1
cdr3_aa: CASSLDSGTGGETQYF

v_call: TRBV28
d_call: TRBD1
cdr3_aa: CASSPRQGALSGELFF

v_call: TRBV10-2
d_call: TRBD1
cdr3_aa: CAISQGDYNEQFF

v_call: TRBV28
d_call: NA
cdr3_aa: CASSTGHLPAEAFF

v_call: TRBV7-9
d_call: NA
cdr3_aa: CASSRVSMNTEAFF

v_call: TRBV5-5
d_call: TRBD2
cdr3_aa: CASSLGQLAGVQGEQFF

v_call: TRBV5-1
d_call: TRBD2
cdr3_aa: CASSLGLAGSLDEQYF

v_call: TRBV7-9
d_call: TRBD2
cdr3_aa: CASSLGSLADHNEQFF

v_call: TRBV10-3
d_call: NA
cdr3_aa: CAISDGSSTGELFF

v_call: TRBV2
d_call: NA
cdr3_aa: CASSAGAGSSSPLHF

v_call: TRBV27
d_call: NA
cdr3_aa: CASSLYPRGETQYF

v_call: TRBV18
d_call: TRBD1
cdr3_aa: CASSPAGTGDYEQYF

v_call: TRBV11-3
d_call: TRBD1
cdr3_aa: CASSTGVGANVLTF

v_call: TRBV7-2
d_call: NA
cdr3_aa: CASSLARGGERDTEAFF

v_call: TRBV7-2
d_call: TRBD1
cdr3_aa: CASSSTAGGRGYTF

v_call: TRBV28
d_call: NA
cdr3_aa: CASSSLASDTDTQYF